This T cell receptor (beta chain) was retrieved from a study of T cell changes during pregnancy in multiple sclerosis. Germline V gene data show CDR1 as SGHTA and CDR2 as FQGNSA. The V and J ends lost 5 bases and 5 bases respectively, with 28 bases between them. There are 19 residues in the CDR3. TCRdb's copy holds only in-frame clones and misses some; the assay was immunoSEQ multiplex PCR. The sample holds more than 45,000 clones, around 93% seen once. The input for sequencing was CD8+ T cells from peripheral blood mononuclear cells, taken in the second trimester of pregnancy. The receptor was derived from a female donor with multiple sclerosis, enrolled in a pregnancy study. J is TRBJ1-3 and V is TRBV7-2; a weak D match, TRBD1 (6 bases). The CDR3 is CASSPTGRKQGKGRNTIYF. DNA of the CDR3: TGTGCCAGCAGCCCAACGGGGCGAAAACAGGGAAAGGGACGAAACACCATATATTTT.